This T cell receptor beta chain was obtained from a study of cytotoxic CD8 clonotypes in ibrutinib-treated CLL. CDR1 is LNHNV and CDR2 is YYDKDF in the germline V gene (reference sequence). The CDR3 extends over 14 amino acids. Trimming took 3 bases from V and 7 from J, leaving 12 bases between them. Findings and caveats of the study: At baseline, clonality was higher than in age-matched healthy donors and correlated with CD8+ counts.

Note on this clone: The target antigen is unknown.

TCRdb's copy holds only in-frame clones and misses some; the assay was immunoSEQ multiplex PCR. The data contain some 61,000 clones, around 65% of them singletons. The rearrangement uses TRBV15 and TRBJ2-2; no clear D. Source: PBMCs, taken after 12 months of ibrutinib treatment. This clonotype originated in a human donor with chronic lymphocytic leukemia. This chain's CDR3 is CATSSIGIGGELFF. Here the CDR3 DNA reads TGTGCCACCAGCAGTATAGGTATTGGCGGGGAGCTGTTTTTT. The full variable domain, completed using reference TRBV15 and TRBJ2-2, is DAMVIQNPRYQVTQFGKPVTLSCSQTLNHNVMYWYQQKSSQAPKLLFHYYDKDFNNEADTPDNFQSRRPNTSFCFLDIRSPGLGDTAMYLCATSSIGIGGELFFGEGSRLTVL.